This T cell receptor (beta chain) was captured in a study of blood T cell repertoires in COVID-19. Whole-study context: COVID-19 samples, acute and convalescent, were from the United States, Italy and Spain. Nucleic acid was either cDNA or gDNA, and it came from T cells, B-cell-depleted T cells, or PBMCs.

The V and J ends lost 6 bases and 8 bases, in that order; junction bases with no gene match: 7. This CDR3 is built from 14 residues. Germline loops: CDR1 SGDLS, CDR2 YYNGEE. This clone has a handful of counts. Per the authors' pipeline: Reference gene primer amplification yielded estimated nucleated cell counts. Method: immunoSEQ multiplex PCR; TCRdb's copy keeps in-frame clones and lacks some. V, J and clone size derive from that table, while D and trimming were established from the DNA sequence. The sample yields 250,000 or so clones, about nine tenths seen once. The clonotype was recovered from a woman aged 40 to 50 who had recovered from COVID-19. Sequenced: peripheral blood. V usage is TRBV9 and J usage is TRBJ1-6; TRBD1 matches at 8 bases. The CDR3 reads CASTTGQGDSPLHF. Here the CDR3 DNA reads TGTGCCAGCACTACTGGACAGGGAGATTCACCCCTCCACTTT.